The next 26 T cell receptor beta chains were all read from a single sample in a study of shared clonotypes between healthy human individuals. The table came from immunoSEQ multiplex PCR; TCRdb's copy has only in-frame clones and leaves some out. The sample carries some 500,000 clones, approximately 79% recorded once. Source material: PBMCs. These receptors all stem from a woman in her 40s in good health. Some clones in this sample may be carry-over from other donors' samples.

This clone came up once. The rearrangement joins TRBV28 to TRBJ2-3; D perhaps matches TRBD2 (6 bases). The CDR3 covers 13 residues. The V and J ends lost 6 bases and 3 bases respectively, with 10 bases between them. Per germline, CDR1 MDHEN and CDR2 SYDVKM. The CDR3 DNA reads TGTGCCAGCAGCCCTGGGGGGACAGATACGCAGTATTTT. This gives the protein CASSPGGTDTQYF.

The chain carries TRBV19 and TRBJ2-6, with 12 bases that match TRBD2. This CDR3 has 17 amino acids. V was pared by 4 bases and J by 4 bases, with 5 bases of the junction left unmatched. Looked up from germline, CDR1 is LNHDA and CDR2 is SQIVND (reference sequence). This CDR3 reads CASSRLAGVSGANVLTF. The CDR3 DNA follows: TGTGCCAGTAGTAGACTAGCGGGAGTCTCCGGGGCCAACGTCCTGACTTTC.

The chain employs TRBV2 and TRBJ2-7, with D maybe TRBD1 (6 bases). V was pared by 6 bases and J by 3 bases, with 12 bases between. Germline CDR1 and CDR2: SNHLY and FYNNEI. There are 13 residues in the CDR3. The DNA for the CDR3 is TGTGCCAGCAGGATGATACAGGGCTACGAGCAGTACTTC. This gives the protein CASRMIQGYEQYF.

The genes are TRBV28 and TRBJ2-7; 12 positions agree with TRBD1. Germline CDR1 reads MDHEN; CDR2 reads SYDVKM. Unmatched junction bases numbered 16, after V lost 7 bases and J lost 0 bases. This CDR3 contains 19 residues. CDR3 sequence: CASIPPPGQGARSSYEQYF. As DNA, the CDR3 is TGTGCCAGCATTCCACCACCGGGACAGGGGGCCCGGAGCTCCTACGAGCAGTACTTC.

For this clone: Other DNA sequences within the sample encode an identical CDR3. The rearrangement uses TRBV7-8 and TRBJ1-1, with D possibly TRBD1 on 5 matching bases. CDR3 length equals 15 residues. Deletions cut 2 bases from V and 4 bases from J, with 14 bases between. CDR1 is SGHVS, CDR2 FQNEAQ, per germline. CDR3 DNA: TGTGCCAGCAGCTTAACGGGGGGTCCGGGCACTGAAGCTTTCTTT. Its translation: CASSLTGGPGTEAFF.

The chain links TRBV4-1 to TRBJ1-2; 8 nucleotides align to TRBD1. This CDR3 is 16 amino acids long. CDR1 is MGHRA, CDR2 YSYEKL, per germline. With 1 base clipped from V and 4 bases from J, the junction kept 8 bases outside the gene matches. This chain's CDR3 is CASSQASQGARYGYTF. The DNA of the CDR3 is TGCGCCAGCAGCCAAGCCTCCCAGGGGGCGCGCTATGGCTACACCTTC.

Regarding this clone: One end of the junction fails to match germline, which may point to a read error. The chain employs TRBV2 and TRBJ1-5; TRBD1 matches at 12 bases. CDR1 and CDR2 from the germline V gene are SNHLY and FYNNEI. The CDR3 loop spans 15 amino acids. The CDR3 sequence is CASSVGTGGNQPQHF. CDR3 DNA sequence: TGTGCCAGCAGTGTAGGGACAGGGGGCAACCAGCCCCAGCATTTT.

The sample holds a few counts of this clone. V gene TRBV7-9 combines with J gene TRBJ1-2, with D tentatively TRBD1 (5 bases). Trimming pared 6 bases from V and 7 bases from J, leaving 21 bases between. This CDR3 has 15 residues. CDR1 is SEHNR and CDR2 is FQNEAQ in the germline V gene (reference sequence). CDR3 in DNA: TGTGCCAGCAGTTATCCGGGCGGCAGGGTAGTTGGCTACACCTTC. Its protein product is CASSYPGGRVVGYTF.

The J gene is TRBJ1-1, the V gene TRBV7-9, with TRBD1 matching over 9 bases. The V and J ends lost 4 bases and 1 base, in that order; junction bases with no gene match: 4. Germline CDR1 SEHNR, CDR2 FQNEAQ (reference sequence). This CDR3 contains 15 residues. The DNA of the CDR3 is TGTGCCAGCAGCTCGCCGGGACAGGGGAACACTGAAGCTTTCTTT. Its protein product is CASSSPGQGNTEAFF.

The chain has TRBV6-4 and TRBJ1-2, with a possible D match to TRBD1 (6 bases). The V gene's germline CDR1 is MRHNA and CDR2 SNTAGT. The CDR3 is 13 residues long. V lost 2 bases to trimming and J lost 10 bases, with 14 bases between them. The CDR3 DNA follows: TGTGCCAGCAGTGACGGGGACACCTCACACTACACCTTC. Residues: CASSDGDTSHYTF.

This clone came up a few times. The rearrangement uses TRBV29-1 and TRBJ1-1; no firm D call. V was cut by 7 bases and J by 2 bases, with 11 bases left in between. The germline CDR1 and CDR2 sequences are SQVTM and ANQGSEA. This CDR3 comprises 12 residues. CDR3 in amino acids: CSALPANTEAFF. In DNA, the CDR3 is TGCAGCGCCTTACCGGCCAACACTGAAGCTTTCTTT.

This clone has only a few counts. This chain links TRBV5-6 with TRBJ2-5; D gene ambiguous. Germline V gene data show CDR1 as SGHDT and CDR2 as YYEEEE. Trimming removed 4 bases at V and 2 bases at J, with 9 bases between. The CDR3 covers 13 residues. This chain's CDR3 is CASSESYQETQYF. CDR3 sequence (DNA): TGTGCCAGCAGCGAAAGTTATCAAGAGACCCAGTACTTC.

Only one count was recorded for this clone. As DNA, the CDR3 is TGTGCCAGCAGCTTAGGCGGACAGCCGAACACTGAAGCTTTCTTT. It codes for CASSLGGQPNTEAFF. The chain links TRBV7-9 to TRBJ1-1; tentatively, D is TRBD1 (6 bases). The CDR3 totals 15 residues. Deletions cut 1 base from V and 1 base from J, with 10 bases between. Germline V gene lookup returns CDR1 SEHNR and CDR2 FQNEAQ (reference sequence).

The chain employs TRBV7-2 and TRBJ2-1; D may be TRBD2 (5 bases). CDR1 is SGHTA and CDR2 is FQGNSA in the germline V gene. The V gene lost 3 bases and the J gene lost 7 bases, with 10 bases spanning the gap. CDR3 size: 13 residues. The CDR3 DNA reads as TGTGCCAGCAGCTTTGGAGCGGCGAATGAGCAGTTCTTC. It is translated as CASSFGAANEQFF.

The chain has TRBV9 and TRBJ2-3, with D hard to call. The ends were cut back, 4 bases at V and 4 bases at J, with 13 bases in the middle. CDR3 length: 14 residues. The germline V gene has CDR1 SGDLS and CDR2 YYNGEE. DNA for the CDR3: TGTGCCAGCAGCCCAGGCCTGGGTGCAGATACGCAGTATTTT. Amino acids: CASSPGLGADTQYF. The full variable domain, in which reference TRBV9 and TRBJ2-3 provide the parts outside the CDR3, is DSGVTQTPKHLITATGQRVTLRCSPRSGDLSVYWYQQSLDQGLQFLIQYYNGEERAKGNILERFSAQQFPDLHSELNLSSLELGDSALYFCASSPGLGADTQYFGPGTRLTVL.

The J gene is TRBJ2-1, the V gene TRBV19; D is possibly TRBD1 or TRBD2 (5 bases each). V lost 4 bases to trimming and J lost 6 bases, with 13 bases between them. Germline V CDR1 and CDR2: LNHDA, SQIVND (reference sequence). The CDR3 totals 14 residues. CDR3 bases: TGTGCCAGTAGTAGGACTGGGGCGTTCAATGAGCAGTTCTTC. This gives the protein CASSRTGAFNEQFF.

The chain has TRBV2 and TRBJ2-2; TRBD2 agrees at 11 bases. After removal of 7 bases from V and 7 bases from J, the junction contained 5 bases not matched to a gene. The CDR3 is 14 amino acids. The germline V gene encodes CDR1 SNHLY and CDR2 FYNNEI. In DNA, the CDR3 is TGTGCCAGCAAGACTAGCGGGACGAGCGGGGAGCTGTTTTTT. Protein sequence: CASKTSGTSGELFF.

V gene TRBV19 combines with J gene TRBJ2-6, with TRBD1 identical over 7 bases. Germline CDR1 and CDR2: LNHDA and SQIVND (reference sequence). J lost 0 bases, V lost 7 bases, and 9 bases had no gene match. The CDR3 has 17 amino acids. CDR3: CASTIGTEVSGANVLTF. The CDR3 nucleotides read TGTGCCAGTACCATAGGGACAGAGGTCTCTGGGGCCAACGTCCTGACTTTC. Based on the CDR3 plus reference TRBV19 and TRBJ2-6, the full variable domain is DGGITQSPKYLFRKEGQNVTLSCEQNLNHDAMYWYRQDPGQGLRLIYYSQIVNDFQKGDIAEGYSVSREKKESFPLTVTSAQKNPTAFYLCASTIGTEVSGANVLTFGAGSRLTVL.

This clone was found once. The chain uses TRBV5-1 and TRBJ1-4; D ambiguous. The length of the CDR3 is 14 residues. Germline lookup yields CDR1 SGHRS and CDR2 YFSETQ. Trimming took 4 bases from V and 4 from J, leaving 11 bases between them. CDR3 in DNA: TGCGCCAGCAGCCCGCTACTACTTAATGAAAAACTGTTTTTT. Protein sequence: CASSPLLLNEKLFF.

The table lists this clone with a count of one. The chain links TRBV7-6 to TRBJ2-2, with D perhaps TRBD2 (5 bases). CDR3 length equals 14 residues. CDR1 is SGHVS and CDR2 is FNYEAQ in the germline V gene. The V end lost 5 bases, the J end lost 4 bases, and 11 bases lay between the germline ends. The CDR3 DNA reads TGTGCCAGCAGCCCCACTAGGAGCACCGGGGAGCTGTTTTTT. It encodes CASSPTRSTGELFF.

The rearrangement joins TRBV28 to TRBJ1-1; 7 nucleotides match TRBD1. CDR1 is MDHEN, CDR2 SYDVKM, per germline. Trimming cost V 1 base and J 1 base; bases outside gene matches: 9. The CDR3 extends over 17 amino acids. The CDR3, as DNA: TGTGCCAGCAGTTTATTCGGGGAGGGGGCGAGGAACACTGAAGCTTTCTTT. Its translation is CASSLFGEGARNTEAFF.

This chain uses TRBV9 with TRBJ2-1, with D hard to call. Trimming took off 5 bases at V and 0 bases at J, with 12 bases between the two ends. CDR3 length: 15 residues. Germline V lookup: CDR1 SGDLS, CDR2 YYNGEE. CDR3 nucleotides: TGTGCCAGCAGTATAGACGTCAGCTCCTACAATGAGCAGTTCTTC. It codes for CASSIDVSSYNEQFF.

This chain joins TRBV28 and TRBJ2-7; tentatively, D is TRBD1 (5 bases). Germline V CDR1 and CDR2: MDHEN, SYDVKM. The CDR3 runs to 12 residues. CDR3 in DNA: TGTGTTACAGGCTGGACCTCCTACGAGCAGTACTTC. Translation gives CVTGWTSYEQYF.

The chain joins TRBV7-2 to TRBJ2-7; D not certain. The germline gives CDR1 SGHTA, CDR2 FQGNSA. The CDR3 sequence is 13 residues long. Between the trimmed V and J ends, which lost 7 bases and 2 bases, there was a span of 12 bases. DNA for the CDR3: TGTGCCAGCAACACCTTACCGACCTACGAGCAGTACTTC. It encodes CASNTLPTYEQYF. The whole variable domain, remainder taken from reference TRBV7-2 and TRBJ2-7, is GAGVSQSPSNKVTEKGKDVELRCDPISGHTALYWYRQSLGQGLEFLIYFQGNSAPDKSGLPSDRFSAERTGGSVSTLTIQRTQQEDSAVYLCASNTLPTYEQYFGPGTRLTVT.

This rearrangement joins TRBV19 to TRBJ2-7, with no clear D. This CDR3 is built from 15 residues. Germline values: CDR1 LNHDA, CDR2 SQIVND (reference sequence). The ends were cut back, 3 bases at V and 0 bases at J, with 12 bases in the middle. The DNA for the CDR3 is TGTGCCAGTAGTATTAGACCGCAAAGCTCCTACGAGCAGTACTTC. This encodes CASSIRPQSSYEQYF.

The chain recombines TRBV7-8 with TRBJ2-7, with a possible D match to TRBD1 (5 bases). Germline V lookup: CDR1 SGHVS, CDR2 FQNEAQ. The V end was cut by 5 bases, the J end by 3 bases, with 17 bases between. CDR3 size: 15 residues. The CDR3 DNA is TGTGCCAGCAGCGGCTCGATCTGGGGCAGCTACGAGCAGTACTTC. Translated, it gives CASSGSIWGSYEQYF.